The 13 T cell receptor beta chains below all came from one sample that was sequenced in a study of blood T cell repertoires in COVID-19. The table came from immunoSEQ multiplex PCR; TCRdb's copy has only in-frame clones and leaves some out. The sample lists roughly 140,000 clones; approximately 80% were seen once. Source material: PBMCs or T cells enriched from blood (not recorded which). The receptors were sampled from a woman younger than 30 who had been exposed to COVID-19.

The V and J genes are TRBV24-1 and TRBJ1-2, with D maybe TRBD1 (5 bases). Trimming left V 4 bases short and J 6 bases short, with 14 bases between. CDR3 length equals 14 residues. CDR1 and CDR2 from the germline V gene are KGHDR and SFDVKD. In DNA, the CDR3 is TGTGCCACCAGTGACCCCCGGGGGGAAGATGGCTACACCTTC. It encodes CATSDPRGEDGYTF.

The chain uses TRBV27 and TRBJ2-5; D remains unclear. Germline V gene lookup returns CDR1 MNHEY and CDR2 SMNVEV (reference sequence). V shed 4 bases and J shed 2 bases, with 8 bases lying between them. This CDR3 is 13 amino acids long. The CDR3 region has the DNA TGTGCCAGCAGTTCAGGTATTCAAGAGACCCAGTACTTC. Translation gives CASSSGIQETQYF.

The chain uses TRBV21-1 and TRBJ1-2. TRBV21-1 is assigned pseudogene status. The CDR3 totals 11 residues. The CDR3 bases are TGTGCCAGCAGGAGCGGGTATGGCTACACCTTC. Its protein is CASRSGYGYTF.

The rearrangement uses TRBV6-6 and TRBJ2-7; 12 bases fit TRBD1. V lost 4 bases to trimming and J lost 7 bases; unmatched junction nucleotides: 8. This CDR3 contains 15 residues. Germline assignment: CDR1 MNHNY and CDR2 SVGAGI (reference sequence). CDR3 amino acids: CASSSTGQGAGEQYF. Here the CDR3 DNA reads TGTGCCAGCAGTTCGACGGGACAGGGGGCAGGGGAGCAGTACTTC.

The chain employs TRBV6-2 or TRBV6-3 and TRBJ2-5; D possibly corresponds to TRBD1 (5 bases). The CDR3 is 15 residues long. Germline V gene lookup returns CDR1 MNHEY and CDR2 SVGEGT. V lost 2 bases and J lost 5, with 15 bases in between. DNA for the CDR3: TGTGCCAGCAGTTACGGTTCAGGGCTATCGGAGACCCAGTACTTC. The encoded protein is CASSYGSGLSETQYF.

This chain joins TRBV7-6 and TRBJ2-1; TRBD2 might be the D (6 bases). This CDR3 is 17 amino acids long. Germline assignment: CDR1 SGHVS and CDR2 FNYEAQ. Trimming stripped 3 bases from V and 0 bases from J, with 15 bases between. The CDR3 here is CASSFITGDSSYNEQFF. The CDR3, as DNA: TGTGCCAGCAGCTTTATAACGGGGGATAGCTCCTACAATGAGCAGTTCTTC.

The chain joins TRBV28 to TRBJ2-1; TRBD1 is a possible D gene (6 bases). The germline CDR1 and CDR2 sequences are MDHEN and SYDVKM. This CDR3 has 12 residues. Trimming took 6 bases from V and 15 from J, leaving 18 bases between them. CDR3 coding DNA: TGTGCCAGCAGCACCGGGACACTCCTTCCGTTCTTC. Its protein is CASSTGTLLPFF.

The CDR3 bases are TGTGCCAGTAGTATAGGGCAAAACTACGAGCAGTACTTC. It codes for CASSIGQNYEQYF. The chain uses TRBV19 and TRBJ2-7; D gene uncertain. This CDR3 is 13 amino acids long. Germline CDR1 and CDR2: LNHDA and SQIVND (reference sequence). V lost 1 base and J 3 bases, leaving 7 bases between the germline ends.

V is TRBV28 and J is TRBJ1-1; tentative D call: TRBD1 (6 bases). Germline assignment: CDR1 MDHEN and CDR2 SYDVKM. The CDR3 runs 12 residues. The V end was cut by 3 bases, the J end by 10 bases, with 12 bases between. The CDR3 sequence: CASSLPTGRAFF. CDR3 bases: TGTGCCAGCAGTTTGCCAACAGGGAGAGCTTTCTTT.

The J gene is TRBJ2-1, the V gene TRBV10-2; D gene ambiguous. Between the trimmed V and J ends, which lost 7 bases and 4 bases, there was a span of 11 bases. CDR3 length: 13 residues. The germline V gene encodes CDR1 WSHSY and CDR2 SAAADI. The CDR3 sequence: CASTRPLYNEQFF. DNA of the CDR3: TGCGCCAGCACGCGTCCCTTATACAATGAGCAGTTCTTC.

Written as DNA, the CDR3 is TGTGCCAGCAGCCCGGGACAGAGGAGCTCTGGAAACACCATATATTTT. It codes for CASSPGQRSSGNTIYF. This chain uses TRBV7-2 with TRBJ1-3, with 7 bases aligning to TRBD1. J was trimmed by 0 bases and V by 5 bases; bases with no gene match: 7. The germline V gene encodes CDR1 SGHTA and CDR2 FQGNSA. The CDR3 extends over 16 amino acids.

This clone was recorded a few times. The J gene is TRBJ1-2, the V gene TRBV7-2; possibly TRBD1 for D (5 bases). The CDR3 is 13 residues long. CDR1 SGHTA and CDR2 FQGNSA come from the germline V gene. Trimming stripped 1 base from V and 5 bases from J, with 8 bases between. CDR3 loop: CASSLDRSYGYTF. The CDR3 bases are TGTGCCAGCAGCTTAGACAGGAGTTATGGCTACACCTTC. Looking up the rest from reference TRBV7-2 and TRBJ1-2 gives the full variable domain: GAGVSQSPSNKVTEKGKDVELRCDPISGHTALYWYRQSLGQGLEFLIYFQGNSAPDKSGLPSDRFSAERTGGSVSTLTIQRTQQEDSAVYLCASSLDRSYGYTFGSGTRLTVV.

This clone was recorded a few times. The CDR3 nucleotides are TGTGCCAGCAGCAGGGACAGGGGGCGTGGGGCCAACGTCCTGACTTTC. It translates to CASSRDRGRGANVLTF. The chain links TRBV16 to TRBJ2-6; 12 bases align to TRBD1. With 5 bases clipped from V and 3 bases from J, the junction kept 2 bases outside the gene matches. The CDR3 has 16 residues. CDR1 KGHSY and CDR2 FQNENV come from the germline V gene.